The clone carrying this T cell receptor (beta chain) was seen only a few times. This CDR3 comprises 14 residues. Trimming removed 4 bases from V and 1 base from J, with 8 bases in between. Germline V gene data show CDR1 as SEHNR and CDR2 as FQNEAQ (reference sequence). This sample is part of a study of blood T cell repertoires in COVID-19. Study summary: Specimens from acute and convalescent COVID-19 originated in the United States, Italy and Spain. PBMCs, B-cell-depleted T cells, or T cells were the source of the cDNA or gDNA that made up the material.

Original handling: How many nucleated cells were present was estimated from reference gene primer amplification. The data were produced by immunoSEQ multiplex PCR, yet TCRdb's version contains in-frame clones alone and is incomplete. For V, J and clone size, that table is used; D and trimming come from the DNA. The sample consists of 220,000 or so clones, roughly 84% of them appearing once. This sequence was found in a woman between 25 and 40 years old who had recovered from COVID-19. Sequencing was performed on peripheral blood. The chain employs TRBV7-9 and TRBJ2-1; a weak D match, TRBD2 (6 bases). CDR3 sequence reads: CASSSGSSYNEQFF. For the CDR3, the DNA is TGTGCCAGCAGCTCCGGGAGTTCCTACAATGAGCAGTTCTTC.